The 6 T cell receptor beta chains listed next were all sequenced from one sample in a study of vaccination and CD4 T cells after COVID-19. Their antigen targets remain unknown. Treatment noted: approximately nine-day PBMC culture with coronavirus spike peptide pools or control peptides (ViraFEST assay). Oncomine TCR Beta short-read sequencing was applied to DNA from cultured CD4+ T cells. TCRdb called the PCR reads again in MiXCR, with one record for every CDR3 protein. This table has 9,500 to 12,000 distinct CDR3 sequences, about 25% appearing once. The sequencing here drew on CD4+ T cells from blood, cultured in vitro, taken after SARS-CoV-2 vaccination. Receptor source: a human donor who had recovered from COVID-19.

This clonotype was seen more than once but under ten times. The chain recombines TRBV6-2 or TRBV6-3 with TRBJ2-7, with 8 bases fitting TRBD1. The V gene's germline CDR1 is MNHEY and CDR2 SVGEGT. Trimming cost V 6 bases and J 3 bases; bases outside gene matches: 10. There are 15 residues in the CDR3. In DNA, the CDR3 is TGTGCCAGCAGCAAAGGGGCAGGGGGCGACTACGAGCAGTACTTC. Its protein product is CASSKGAGGDYEQYF.

This clonotype has only a few counts. This chain uses TRBV24-1 with TRBJ1-5; no clear D. This CDR3 region has 12 residues. The V end lost 4 bases, the J end lost 4 bases, and 4 bases lay between the germline ends. From germline, CDR1 is KGHDR and CDR2 SFDVKD. CDR3 loop: CATSDPNQPQHF. In DNA form, the CDR3 reads TGTGCCACCAGTGACCCTAATCAGCCCCAGCATTTT.

This clonotype was found a few times. The CDR3 reads CASSQQGVGPYEQYF. CDR3 sequence (DNA): TGCGCCAGCAGCCAGCAGGGGGTGGGACCCTACGAGCAGTACTTC. The chain carries TRBV4-1 and TRBJ2-7; TRBD1 aligns across 7 bases. In germline, CDR1 is MGHRA, CDR2 YSYEKL. The CDR3 is 15 residues long. V was clipped by 3 bases and J by 2 bases; unmatched bases: 7.

This clonotype was observed a few times. The chain employs TRBV7-9 and TRBJ2-7; D gene ambiguous. Germline V CDR1 and CDR2: SEHNR, FQNEAQ (reference sequence). Between the trimmed V and J ends, which lost 2 bases and 2 bases, there was a span of 4 bases. This CDR3 has 12 residues. The CDR3 bases are TGTGCCAGCAGCTTATGGACCTACGAGCAGTACTTC. Amino acids: CASSLWTYEQYF.

V usage is TRBV7-2 and J usage is TRBJ2-3; 7 bases are a match to TRBD1. Per the germline V gene, CDR1 is SGHTA and CDR2 is FQGNSA. The CDR3 totals 17 residues. V gave up 4 bases and J gave up 2 bases; unmatched junction bases: 12. The CDR3 coding sequence is TGTGCCAGCAGCTCAAGACAGGGAGTCGTATTCACAGATACGCAGTATTTT. Its protein is CASSSRQGVVFTDTQYF.

This clonotype is judged medium-sized. V usage is TRBV20-1 and J usage is TRBJ1-2; tentatively, D is TRBD1 (6 bases). Trimming removed 6 bases at V and 0 bases at J, with 14 bases between. This CDR3 is built from 14 residues. CDR1 is DFQATT, CDR2 SNEGSKA, per germline (reference sequence). For the CDR3, the DNA is TGCAGTGCCCCGGACAGACCTGCTAACTATGGCTACACCTTC. Its translation is CSAPDRPANYGYTF.